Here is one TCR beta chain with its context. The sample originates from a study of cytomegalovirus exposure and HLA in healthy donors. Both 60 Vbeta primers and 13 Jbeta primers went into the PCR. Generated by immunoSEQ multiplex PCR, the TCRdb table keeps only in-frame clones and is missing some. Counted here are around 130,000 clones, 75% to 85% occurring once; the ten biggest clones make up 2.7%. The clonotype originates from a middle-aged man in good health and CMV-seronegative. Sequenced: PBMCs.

The CDR3 DNA sequence: TGCGCCAGCAGCGAGGGGCCAGGGGAGTCGTACGAGCAGTACTTC. It codes for CASSEGPGESYEQYF. V gene TRBV5-1 combines with J gene TRBJ2-5; a possible D gene is TRBD1 (6 bases). The tail of the sequence fits TRBJ2-7 better, so the J call may be wrong. In germline, CDR1 is SGHRS, CDR2 YFSETQ. The CDR3 spans 15 residues.